The 5 T cell receptor beta chains below come from one sample, sequenced in a study of shared T cell receptors in the human thymus. The method was immunoSEQ multiplex PCR; TCRdb's version includes in-frame clones alone and lacks a portion of them. The profile shows hundreds of thousands of clones, 70% to 90% of them singletons. This same sample was also part of a study on human thymus T cells.

Sequencing was performed on thymocytes. These receptors all stem from a girl in the first two years of life with a congenital heart defect.

The V and J genes are TRBV9 and TRBJ1-2, with 7 bases fitting TRBD1. Germline loops: CDR1 SGDLS, CDR2 YYNGEE. The CDR3 covers 15 residues. V lost 0 bases, J lost 3 bases, and 5 bases stayed unmatched. This CDR3 reads CASSVGRQGYYGYTF. The CDR3 bases are TGTGCCAGCAGCGTAGGTAGACAGGGATACTATGGCTACACCTTC.

This clone was recorded once. V and J are TRBV5-1 and TRBJ1-1; TRBD1 agrees at 8 bases. The V and J ends lost 6 bases and 9 bases, in that order; junction bases with no gene match: 10. The germline gives CDR1 SGHRS, CDR2 YFSETQ. The length of the CDR3 is 13 residues. CDR3 sequence: CASTLPGTGKAFF. DNA of the CDR3: TGCGCCAGCACCTTACCCGGGACAGGAAAAGCTTTCTTT.

J is TRBJ2-7 and V is TRBV15, with D possibly TRBD1 on 6 matching bases. Germline loops: CDR1 LNHNV, CDR2 YYDKDF (reference sequence). The germline V and J ends were trimmed by 3 bases and 1 base, with 13 bases remaining between them. CDR3 length equals 15 residues. The CDR3, as DNA: TGTGCCACCAGCAGGCTTAAGGGGACATCCTACGAGCAGTACTTC. Translation gives CATSRLKGTSYEQYF.

The genes are TRBV5-1 and TRBJ1-1, with D perhaps matching TRBD1 (6 bases). CDR3 size: 18 residues. With 4 bases removed from V and 1 base from J, the gap between germline ends came to 23 bases. Germline values: CDR1 SGHRS, CDR2 YFSETQ. The CDR3 nucleotides read TGCGCCAGCAGCACCAGGGGTTTTGTTATTTCTCCGAACACTGAAGCTTTCTTT. As protein: CASSTRGFVISPNTEAFF. Together with reference TRBV5-1 and TRBJ1-1, the CDR3 gives the full variable domain: KAGVTQTPRYLIKTRGQQVTLSCSPISGHRSVSWYQQTPGQGLQFLFEYFSETQRNKGNFPGRFSGRQFSNSRSEMNVSTLELGDSALYLCASSTRGFVISPNTEAFFGQGTRLTVV.

The chain has TRBV7-7 and TRBJ2-7; 10 bases are a match to TRBD1. J lost 5 bases, V lost 6 bases, and 10 bases had no gene match. The CDR3 loop spans 15 amino acids. CDR1 is SSHAT, CDR2 FNYEAQ, per germline (reference sequence). CDR3 bases: TGTGCCAGCAGTCGATCCGGGACAGGGGAGGACGAGCAGTACTTC. Translated, it gives CASSRSGTGEDEQYF.